What follows is one T cell receptor beta chain and its context. This sample is drawn from a study of PD-1 blockade in classical Hodgkin lymphoma. As for the study in general: The study gave patients nivolumab 3 mg/kg intravenously every 2 weeks.

Clones were read by immunoSEQ multiplex PCR, and TCRdb kept only the in-frame ones, dropping some. Here the sample spans 34,000 or so clones, about 90% being singletons. The germline V gene encodes CDR1 LGHNA and CDR2 YNFKEQ. The CDR3 length is 15 residues. The trim removed 1 base at V and 8 bases at J, leaving 7 bases unmatched. The time point here: cycle 4 day 1 (C4D1), after five to seven weeks of nivolumab. No patient escaped relapse after autologous stem cell transplantation, and brentuximab vedotin exposure varied. The authors purified CD4+ T cells from thawed PBMCs by magnetic negative selection. Relapsed/refractory classical Hodgkin lymphoma patients had complete, partial or progressive responses.

The chain couples TRBV4-2 to TRBJ1-4; TRBD1 agrees at 7 bases. The TCR comes from a human donor with classical Hodgkin lymphoma. Source: CD4+ T cells from blood, taken before the fourth cycle of nivolumab. The CDR3 DNA sequence: TGTGCCAGCAGCCAAGGGGAAGCCAGGGGGGAAAAACTGTTTTTT. Its protein is CASSQGEARGEKLFF.